The present TCR beta chain was sequenced within a study of beta chain features in type 1 diabetes. With respect to this clone: No antigen is known for it.

Since all of the isolated RNA was reverse transcribed, expressed TCRB transcripts were what got sequenced. Profiled with immunoSEQ multiplex PCR; TCRdb holds only in-frame clones, not every one. The repertoire has around 710,000 clones, under 15% of them found once; the top ten carry over 0.1%. General study results and limits: Among all four CD4+ subsets, Type 1 diabetes patients had TCRB CDR3s that were moderately but significantly shorter.

This receptor was obtained from a man between 25 and 39 years old with type 1 diabetes. The sequencing sample was made of naive CD4+ T cells from blood.

The CDR3 loop reads CASSLGRGSQPQHF. The CDR3 coding sequence is TGTGCCAGCAGCTTAGGCAGGGGGAGTCAGCCCCAGCATTTT. This chain connects TRBV7-2 to TRBJ1-5, with 7 bases that match TRBD1. The CDR3 is 14 amino acids. Germline CDR1 is SGHTA and CDR2 is FQGNSA. V lost 1 base, J lost 6 bases, and 3 bases stayed unmatched.